These 22 T cell receptor beta chains were sequenced from one sample in a study of OX40 agonist ivuxolimab in advanced cancers. Clones were read by immunoSEQ multiplex PCR, and TCRdb kept only the in-frame ones, dropping some. Among around 30,000 clones listed, approximately 86% were seen once. The sample in question was CD4+ or CD8+ T cells sorted from blood, obtained in a trial of the OX40 agonist ivuxolimab. These receptors all stem from an adult with an advanced solid tumor such as melanoma, head and neck, liver or kidney cancer.

This sequence joins TRBV5-6 and TRBJ2-7; tentative D call: TRBD1 (6 bases). The V end lost 0 bases, the J end lost 2 bases, and 9 bases lay between the germline ends. CDR3 length equals 14 residues. The germline V gene has CDR1 SGHDT and CDR2 YYEEEE. CDR3 sequence: CASSLVQGTYEQYF. The DNA for the CDR3 is TGTGCCAGCAGCTTGGTTCAGGGGACCTACGAGCAGTACTTC.

This sequence joins TRBV18 and TRBJ2-1; the D call may be TRBD1 or TRBD2 (5 bases each). This CDR3 is built from 15 residues. Trimming took off 4 bases at V and 0 bases at J, with 10 bases between the two ends. Germline V gene data show CDR1 as KGHSH and CDR2 as LQKENI. CDR3 sequence reads: CASSRERGSYNEQFF. CDR3 in DNA: TGTGCCAGCTCACGCGAGAGGGGCTCCTACAATGAGCAGTTCTTC.

V usage is TRBV4-3 and J usage is TRBJ2-1; D call uncertain. The germline V gene encodes CDR1 LGHNA and CDR2 YSLEER. This CDR3 is 15 amino acids long. V was trimmed by 0 bases and J by 6 bases, leaving 12 bases between them. CDR3 in DNA: TGCGCCAGCAGCCAAGAAAGCGAGCTCCGCAATGAGCAGTTCTTC. Protein sequence: CASSQESELRNEQFF.

CDR3 region: CAWSYGRLAEQYF. The CDR3 nucleotides are TGTGCCTGGAGTTACGGCCGGCTAGCGGAGCAGTACTTC. This chain links TRBV30 with TRBJ2-7; maybe TRBD2 (6 bases). The CDR3 consists of 13 residues. V shed 2 bases and J shed 7 bases, with 15 bases lying between them. The germline V gene encodes CDR1 GTSNPN and CDR2 SVGIG (reference sequence).

The chain uses TRBV5-6 and TRBJ2-1; 7 bases are a match to TRBD1. V lost 3 bases, J lost 2 bases, and 5 bases stayed unmatched. In germline, CDR1 is SGHDT, CDR2 YYEEEE. CDR3 length: 15 amino acids. The CDR3 protein is CASSSRQGPYNEQFF. Here the CDR3 DNA reads TGTGCCAGCAGCTCCCGACAGGGACCCTACAATGAGCAGTTCTTC. Full variable domain (missing parts from reference TRBV5-6 and TRBJ2-1): DAGVTQSPTHLIKTRGQQVTLRCSPKSGHDTVSWYQQALGQGPQFIFQYYEEEERQRGNFPDRFSGHQFPNYSSELNVNALLLGDSALYLCASSSRQGPYNEQFFGPGTRLTVL.

V is TRBV19 and J is TRBJ2-3, with 7 nucleotides matching TRBD2. The CDR3 is 14 residues long. Trimming removed 3 bases from V and 6 bases from J; junction bases left unmatched: 6. CDR1 and CDR2 (germline): LNHDA, SQIVND (reference sequence). The DNA of the CDR3 is TGTGCCAGTAGTATGAGCGGGGTCACGGATACGCAGTATTTT. Its protein is CASSMSGVTDTQYF. The whole variable domain, remainder taken from reference TRBV19 and TRBJ2-3, is DGGITQSPKYLFRKEGQNVTLSCEQNLNHDAMYWYRQDPGQGLRLIYYSQIVNDFQKGDIAEGYSVSREKKESFPLTVTSAQKNPTAFYLCASSMSGVTDTQYFGPGTRLTVL.

The V gene is TRBV27, the J gene TRBJ1-1, with 8 bases that match TRBD1. The J segment lost 2 bases and the V segment lost 4 bases, leaving 6 bases of the junction unmatched. CDR3 size: 15 residues. CDR1 MNHEY and CDR2 SMNVEV come from the germline V gene (reference sequence). CDR3 sequence reads: CASSWTGRINTEAFF. The CDR3 bases are TGTGCCAGCAGTTGGACAGGGCGAATCAACACTGAAGCTTTCTTT.

The chain has TRBV5-1 and TRBJ2-3; 7 bases match TRBD1. The CDR3 runs to 15 residues. With 4 bases clipped from V and 4 bases from J, the junction kept 9 bases outside the gene matches. Germline CDR1 reads SGHRS; CDR2 reads YFSETQ. The CDR3 spells CASSVTGVYPDTQYF. In DNA form, the CDR3 reads TGCGCCAGCAGCGTTACAGGGGTCTACCCAGATACGCAGTATTTT.

The genes are TRBV10-3 and TRBJ2-1; TRBD1 aligns across 8 bases. The CDR3 runs 14 residues. Per the germline V gene, CDR1 is ENHRY and CDR2 is SYGVKD. The ends lost 4 bases at V and 2 bases at J; junction bases unmatched: 1. CDR3 sequence (DNA): TGTGCCATCAGTGGGACAGGGACCTACAATGAGCAGTTCTTC. This sequence encodes CAISGTGTYNEQFF.

This clone was picked up one time. This chain uses TRBV7-6 with TRBJ2-1, with D unclear. CDR3 length equals 14 residues. V was cut by 0 bases and J by 6 bases, with 9 bases left in between. The germline CDR1 and CDR2 sequences are SGHVS and FNYEAQ. The CDR3, as DNA: TGTGCCAGCAGCTTAGCGCGTCGGCTCAATGAGCAGTTCTTC. Protein sequence: CASSLARRLNEQFF.

The chain joins TRBV27 to TRBJ1-1, with D possibly matching TRBD1 (5 bases). The CDR3 is 13 residues long. The ends were cut back, 5 bases at V and 3 bases at J, with 10 bases in the middle. Germline values: CDR1 MNHEY, CDR2 SMNVEV (reference sequence). CDR3 amino acids: CASSTGLYTEAFF. The DNA of the CDR3 is TGTGCCAGCAGTACGGGGCTATACACTGAAGCTTTCTTT.

The chain has TRBV9 and TRBJ1-2, with a tentative D call TRBD1 (5 bases). Germline-derived CDR1 and CDR2 are SGDLS and YYNGEE. The CDR3 length is 14 residues. With 0 bases removed from V and 3 bases from J, the gap between germline ends came to 9 bases. The CDR3 bases are TGTGCCAGCAGCGTAGGGGGCGGAGACTATGGCTACACCTTC. Translated, it gives CASSVGGGDYGYTF. Looking up the rest from reference TRBV9 and TRBJ1-2 gives the full variable domain: DSGVTQTPKHLITATGQRVTLRCSPRSGDLSVYWYQQSLDQGLQFLIQYYNGEERAKGNILERFSAQQFPDLHSELNLSSLELGDSALYFCASSVGGGDYGYTFGSGTRLTVV.

The chain recombines TRBV9 with TRBJ1-2, with D unclear. Germline V gives CDR1 SGDLS, CDR2 YYNGEE. CDR3 length equals 15 residues. V lost 3 bases and J lost 3, with 15 bases in between. The chain's CDR3 is CASSAEEGIDYGYTF. CDR3 nucleotide sequence: TGTGCCAGCAGCGCAGAGGAGGGAATCGACTATGGCTACACCTTC.

This clone occurred a few times. The chain joins TRBV19 to TRBJ2-1; tentative D call: TRBD2 (5 bases). CDR1 is LNHDA and CDR2 is SQIVND in the germline V gene (reference sequence). This CDR3 is 15 amino acids long. Trimming took off 4 bases at V and 7 bases at J, with 17 bases between the two ends. The CDR3 here is CASSTETTLANEQFF. For the CDR3, the DNA is TGTGCCAGTAGTACTGAGACTACCTTGGCGAATGAGCAGTTCTTC.

V gene TRBV7-8 combines with J gene TRBJ2-7; 7 nucleotides line up with TRBD1. Germline V gene lookup returns CDR1 SGHVS and CDR2 FQNEAQ. The CDR3 covers 15 residues. V lost 7 bases, J lost 2 bases, and 11 bases stayed unmatched. For the CDR3, the DNA is TGTGCCAGCACCTACCGGGGACAGACTACCTACGAGCAGTACTTC. Protein: CASTYRGQTTYEQYF.

The chain is built from TRBV5-5 and TRBJ2-5, with D perhaps TRBD2 (5 bases). The CDR3 totals 16 residues. The germline V gene encodes CDR1 SGHKS and CDR2 YYEKEE (reference sequence). Trimming removed 5 bases at V and 4 bases at J, with 21 bases between. The CDR3 sequence: CASSLAPGDPPETQYF. The CDR3 DNA is TGTGCCAGCAGTCTTGCCCCCGGGGATCCCCCAGAGACCCAGTACTTC.

The V and J genes are TRBV6-5 and TRBJ2-7, with D possibly TRBD2 on 5 matching bases. Germline V gene data show CDR1 as MNHEY and CDR2 as SVGAGI. Between the trimmed V and J ends, which lost 6 bases and 1 base, there was a span of 10 bases. The CDR3 is made up of 13 amino acids. This chain's CDR3 is CASSPWRSYEQYF. The DNA for the CDR3 is TGTGCCAGCAGCCCATGGAGGTCCTACGAGCAGTACTTC.

This chain connects TRBV6-5 to TRBJ2-3; 9 bases align to TRBD1. The junction had 3 bases not matched to a gene; V was cut back by 4 bases and J by 4 bases. The CDR3 has 14 amino acids. The germline V gene has CDR1 MNHEY and CDR2 SVGAGI. In nucleotides, the CDR3 is TGTGCCAGCAGTTTTGGACAGGGGCCAGATACGCAGTATTTT. Translated, it gives CASSFGQGPDTQYF.

The CDR3 region is CASSLVPRYESYEQYF. CDR3 DNA sequence: TGTGCCAGCAGCTTGGTTCCCAGGTATGAATCCTACGAGCAGTACTTC. The genes are TRBV7-9 and TRBJ2-7; D is ambiguous. Germline lookup yields CDR1 SEHNR and CDR2 FQNEAQ (reference sequence). V was cut by 3 bases and J by 1 base, with 16 bases left in between. CDR3 length: 16 residues.

The rearrangement uses TRBV28 and TRBJ2-1; D possibly corresponds to TRBD2 (6 bases). The germline gives CDR1 MDHEN, CDR2 SYDVKM. This CDR3 has 17 residues. With 3 bases removed from V and 5 bases from J, the gap between germline ends came to 20 bases. The CDR3 loop is CASSFPGRGDTDNEQFF. CDR3 nucleotide sequence: TGTGCCAGCAGTTTTCCCGGGAGAGGCGATACGGACAATGAGCAGTTCTTC.

This clone was found once. The chain carries TRBV27 and TRBJ2-1; D is possibly TRBD1 (6 bases). Germline lookup yields CDR1 MNHEY and CDR2 SMNVEV (reference sequence). V gave up 4 bases and J gave up 0 bases, with 10 bases separating them. The CDR3 totals 15 residues. The CDR3 is CASSWRQDSYNEQFF. The CDR3 nucleotides are TGTGCCAGCAGTTGGAGACAGGACTCCTACAATGAGCAGTTCTTC.

The rearrangement links TRBV6-1 to TRBJ2-7, with 7 positions matching TRBD2. V trimming: 8 bases; J trimming: 6 bases; junction bases outside the gene matches: 10. This CDR3 is built from 13 residues. CDR1 is MNHNS and CDR2 is SASEGT in the germline V gene. DNA for the CDR3: TGTGCCAGCTCGGCGGGAGCGGTTGGCGAGCAGTACTTC. Its protein product is CASSAGAVGEQYF.